These 18 T cell receptor beta chains share one sample of origin, sequenced in a study of T cells after yellow fever vaccination. From the 5' RACE reads, TCRdb called clonotypes with MiXCR, one entry per CDR3 protein. The sample holds 35,000 to 55,000 distinct CDR3 sequences; roughly 7% are singletons and the top ten take 15%. Sequenced here: CD8+ T cells not binding an NS4B(214-222) dextramer, sorted from PBMCs, sampled 45 days after the yellow fever booster vaccination. Source of these receptors: a man aged 25-45 years who received the YFV17D yellow fever vaccine.

This clonotype was detected ten times or more. The chain links TRBV9 to TRBJ1-4; tentatively, D is TRBD1 (5 bases). The CDR3 sequence is 14 residues long. CDR1 and CDR2 (germline): SGDLS, YYNGEE. V lost 3 bases to trimming and J lost 7 bases, with 13 bases between them. The CDR3: CASSDGGGPEKLFF. The CDR3, as DNA: TGTGCCAGCAGCGACGGGGGAGGACCTGAAAAACTGTTTTTT.

This clonotype has at least ten counts. This sequence joins TRBV15 and TRBJ2-1; 11 bases agree with TRBD2. V shed 0 bases and J 7 bases; nucleotides not matched to a gene: 2. This CDR3 comprises 15 residues. The V gene's germline CDR1 is LNHNV and CDR2 YYDKDF (reference sequence). CDR3 protein: CATSRDLAGGNEQFF. DNA of the CDR3: TGTGCCACCAGCAGAGATTTAGCGGGAGGGAATGAGCAGTTCTTC.

The rearrangement links TRBV18 to TRBJ1-2, with 8 bases fitting TRBD1. The CDR3 totals 15 residues. The germline V gene has CDR1 KGHSH and CDR2 LQKENI. Trimming cost V 3 bases and J 2 bases; bases outside gene matches: 5. The chain's CDR3 is CASSPRQGTNYGYTF. CDR3 DNA: TGTGCCAGCTCACCGAGACAGGGGACAAACTATGGCTACACCTTC. Full variable domain (remainder filled in from reference TRBV18 and TRBJ1-2): NAGVMQNPRHLVRRRGQEARLRCSPMKGHSHVYWYRQLPEEGLKFMVYLQKENIIDESGMPKERFSAEFPKEGPSILRIQQVVRGDSAAYFCASSPRQGTNYGYTFGSGTRLTVV.

This clonotype was counted many times. The chain recombines TRBV6-1 with TRBJ2-3; TRBD2 matches 7 bases. Germline V gene sequence: CDR1 MNHNS, CDR2 SASEGT. CDR3 size: 14 residues. V gave up 10 bases and J gave up 8 bases; unmatched junction bases: 15. CDR3 loop: CATLEPAGDGTQYF. For the CDR3, the DNA is TGTGCCACCCTAGAACCCGCGGGGGACGGTACGCAGTATTTT.

This clonotype was seen at least ten times. The CDR3 here is CASSHGFGDTQYF. The CDR3 DNA is TGTGCCAGCAGCCATGGATTCGGGGATACGCAGTATTTT. J is TRBJ2-3 and V is TRBV13, with D hard to call. The V gene lost 5 bases and the J gene lost 6 bases, with 12 bases spanning the gap. Germline values: CDR1 PRHDT, CDR2 FYEKMQ (reference sequence). The CDR3 is 13 residues long.

The rearrangement uses TRBV6-1 and TRBJ2-2; no clear D. This CDR3 region has 17 residues. Trimming removed 4 bases at V and 8 bases at J, with 23 bases between. Germline values: CDR1 MNHNS, CDR2 SASEGT. The CDR3 sequence is CASSAPLAGPSFGELFF. The CDR3 nucleotides read TGTGCCAGCAGTGCCCCGTTGGCAGGCCCCTCTTTTGGGGAGCTGTTTTTT.

Ten or more counts support this clonotype. The J gene is TRBJ2-7, the V gene TRBV12-3 or TRBV12-4; 7 positions match TRBD1. After removal of 5 bases from V and 3 bases from J, the junction contained 7 bases not matched to a gene. This CDR3 spans 14 amino acids. In DNA form, the CDR3 reads TGTGCCAGCAGTCTACAGGGGAATGGCTACGAGCAGTACTTC. Protein: CASSLQGNGYEQYF.

This clonotype was observed many times. CDR3 nucleotide sequence: TGTGCCAGCAGCCACGGGTCAAGTTACGAGCAGTACTTC. Its translation is CASSHGSSYEQYF. The chain recombines TRBV27 with TRBJ2-7; D is undetermined. Germline values: CDR1 MNHEY, CDR2 SMNVEV (reference sequence). V was trimmed by 6 bases and J by 4 bases, leaving 13 bases between them. This CDR3 region has 13 residues.

This clonotype was seen at least ten times. This rearrangement joins TRBV11-2 to TRBJ2-5; TRBD1 agrees at 7 bases. Germline CDR1 SGHAT, CDR2 FQNNGV. CDR3 size: 12 residues. V trimming: 6 bases; J trimming: 5 bases; junction bases outside the gene matches: 3. CDR3 in amino acids: CASRGGVETQYF. CDR3 DNA: TGTGCCAGCAGAGGGGGCGTGGAGACCCAGTACTTC.

The chain has TRBV20-1 and TRBJ2-1; 9 nucleotides match TRBD1. There are 14 residues in the CDR3. Germline V gene data show CDR1 as DFQATT and CDR2 as SNEGSKA (reference sequence). Losses at the gene ends were 5 bases for V and 0 bases for J; bases not matched to a gene: 2. The CDR3 protein is CSAPGQGSYNEQFF. As DNA, the CDR3 is TGCAGTGCTCCGGGACAGGGCTCCTACAATGAGCAGTTCTTC.

This clonotype was detected many times. The chain joins TRBV12-3 or TRBV12-4 to TRBJ2-7; tentative D call: TRBD1 (6 bases). V dropped 6 bases and J dropped 1 base, with 16 bases sitting between them. The length of the CDR3 is 15 residues. The CDR3 sequence: CASSPVGGQSYEQYF. CDR3 DNA: TGTGCCAGCAGCCCAGTGGGCGGACAGTCCTACGAGCAGTACTTC.

This clonotype has just a few counts. The CDR3 sequence: CASMQQGVNSPLHF. Written as DNA, the CDR3 is TGTGCCAGCATGCAACAGGGGGTCAATTCACCCCTCCACTTT. The chain carries TRBV13 and TRBJ1-6; 8 nucleotides match TRBD1. CDR1 PRHDT and CDR2 FYEKMQ come from the germline V gene (reference sequence). The junction had 6 bases not matched to a gene; V was cut back by 7 bases and J by 7 bases. The CDR3 has 14 amino acids.

This clonotype showed up many times. J is TRBJ1-1 and V is TRBV5-1; D unresolved. The CDR3 sequence is 12 residues long. Looked up from germline, CDR1 is SGHRS and CDR2 is YFSETQ. Trimming took 4 bases from V and 4 from J, leaving 8 bases between them. CDR3 sequence reads: CASSSWGTEAFF. Written as DNA, the CDR3 is TGCGCCAGCAGCAGTTGGGGCACTGAAGCTTTCTTT. Drawing the rest from reference TRBV5-1 and TRBJ1-1, the complete variable domain is KAGVTQTPRYLIKTRGQQVTLSCSPISGHRSVSWYQQTPGQGLQFLFEYFSETQRNKGNFPGRFSGRQFSNSRSEMNVSTLELGDSALYLCASSSWGTEAFFGQGTRLTVV.

This clonotype occurred many times. The rearrangement uses TRBV7-9 and TRBJ2-7, with TRBD1 matching over 10 bases. The CDR3 sequence is 15 residues long. CDR1 and CDR2 (germline): SEHNR, FQNEAQ (reference sequence). V was pared by 5 bases and J by 0 bases, with 4 bases of the junction left unmatched. In DNA, the CDR3 is TGTGCCAGCAGCCAGGACAGGGGGAGCTCCTACGAGCAGTACTTC. It yields the protein CASSQDRGSSYEQYF. Full variable domain (outside the CDR3, taken from reference TRBV7-9 and TRBJ2-7): DTGVSQNPRHKITKRGQNVTFRCDPISEHNRLYWYRQTLGQGPEFLTYFQNEAQLEKSRLLSDRFSAERPKGSFSTLEIQRTEQGDSAMYLCASSQDRGSSYEQYFGPGTRLTVT.

This clonotype has at least ten counts. The chain combines TRBV11-2 with TRBJ2-7, with D perhaps assigned TRBD1 or TRBD2 (5 bases each). The V gene lost 5 bases and the J gene lost 1 base, with 15 bases spanning the gap. Germline lookup yields CDR1 SGHAT and CDR2 FQNNGV. The CDR3 has 15 residues. The CDR3 protein is CASSPQWGSSYEQYF. The CDR3 region has the DNA TGTGCCAGCAGCCCACAGTGGGGGTCTTCCTACGAGCAGTACTTC.

This clonotype was found many times. The chain joins TRBV5-1 to TRBJ2-1, with 12 bases that match TRBD1. With V trimmed by 5 bases and J by 8 bases, 11 bases remained unmatched. The CDR3 is made up of 16 amino acids. CDR1 is SGHRS, CDR2 YFSETQ, per germline. CDR3 in amino acids: CASSHPPGQGADEQFF. The CDR3 nucleotides read TGCGCCAGCAGTCACCCCCCGGGACAGGGGGCCGATGAGCAGTTCTTC. The variable domain in full, with the rest retrieved from reference TRBV5-1 and TRBJ2-1, is KAGVTQTPRYLIKTRGQQVTLSCSPISGHRSVSWYQQTPGQGLQFLFEYFSETQRNKGNFPGRFSGRQFSNSRSEMNVSTLELGDSALYLCASSHPPGQGADEQFFGPGTRLTVL.

This clonotype appeared a few times. The rearrangement uses TRBV11-2 and TRBJ2-7; TRBD2 aligns across 12 bases. Germline V gene sequence: CDR1 SGHAT, CDR2 FQNNGV. The CDR3 extends over 15 amino acids. Germline trimming cut 6 bases from V and 3 bases from J; bases unmatched to any gene: 6. The CDR3 sequence is CASRNWGLAGYEQYF. In DNA form, the CDR3 reads TGTGCCAGCAGAAACTGGGGACTAGCGGGCTACGAGCAGTACTTC.

Turning to this clonotype: A much larger clonotype is one base distant, so this may be a read error. The chain uses TRBV9 and TRBJ2-2; no reliable D call. V gave up 4 bases and J gave up 3 bases, with 10 bases separating them. Germline lookup yields CDR1 SGDLS and CDR2 YYNGEE. CDR3 length equals 14 residues. The CDR3 DNA reads as TGTGCCAGCAGCTCAAGACTCGACACCGGGGAGCTGTTTTTT. This translates into CASSSRLDTGELFF.